These 26 T cell receptor beta chains were all obtained from the same sample, sequenced in a study of early T cells in non-severe SARS-CoV-2 infection. Each CDR3 protein is one row after TCRdb ran MiXCR on the 5' RACE reads. This table has about 33,000 distinct CDR3 sequences, 5% appearing once. Sequenced input: whole blood. The source of these receptors is an adult who was a healthcare worker with PCR-confirmed SARS-CoV-2 infection or an uninfected control (not recorded which).

This clonotype has at least ten counts. The chain is built from TRBV12-3 or TRBV12-4 and TRBJ1-5; a possible D gene is TRBD1 (6 bases). This CDR3 is built from 13 residues. The V end was cut by 3 bases, the J end by 4 bases, with 7 bases between. The CDR3 spells CASSFRGNQPQHF. The CDR3 DNA reads as TGTGCCAGCAGTTTCAGGGGTAATCAGCCCCAGCATTTT.

V usage is TRBV2 and J usage is TRBJ1-3; D might be TRBD1 (5 bases). The CDR3 is 14 residues long. Germline CDR1 reads SNHLY; CDR2 reads FYNNEI. The germline V and J ends were trimmed by 8 bases and 0 bases, with 11 bases remaining between them. The CDR3 loop reads CASGGDRSGNTIYF. CDR3 nucleotides: TGTGCCAGCGGGGGGGACCGCTCTGGAAACACCATATATTTT.

This clonotype was observed at least ten times. The J gene is TRBJ2-5, the V gene TRBV20-1, with a weak D call TRBD2 (6 bases). The V gene lost 3 bases and the J gene lost 3 bases, with 14 bases spanning the gap. The CDR3 consists of 14 residues. The germline V gene encodes CDR1 DFQATT and CDR2 SNEGSKA (reference sequence). The CDR3 spells CSASGRDSKETQYF. The CDR3 DNA is TGCAGTGCTAGCGGCCGGGACTCGAAAGAGACCCAGTACTTC.

J is TRBJ1-4 and V is TRBV5-1, with TRBD1 as a possible D gene (5 bases). The CDR3 runs 15 residues. Trimming stripped 1 base from V and 5 bases from J, with 12 bases between. Germline V gene lookup returns CDR1 SGHRS and CDR2 YFSETQ. The CDR3 bases are TGCGCCAGCAGCTTGTCAGGGATCCAAAATGAAAAACTGTTTTTT. Its translation: CASSLSGIQNEKLFF.

At least ten counts were recorded for this clonotype. The chain couples TRBV7-3 to TRBJ2-5; no firm D call. Germline assignment: CDR1 SGHTA and CDR2 FQGTGA. This CDR3 spans 13 amino acids. Trimming shortened V by 1 base and J by 1 base, and 4 bases separated the two germline ends. CDR3 in amino acids: CASSLNSQETQYF. The CDR3 nucleotides are TGTGCCAGCAGCTTAAACTCCCAAGAGACCCAGTACTTC.

This clonotype has only a few counts. A junction boundary mismatches the germline segment, possibly from a read error. The rearrangement joins TRBV3-1 to TRBJ1-3; D is possibly TRBD1 (5 bases). Germline lookup yields CDR1 LGHDT and CDR2 YNNKEL (reference sequence). The CDR3 length is 15 residues. The CDR3 here is CASSHDGTSENTIYF. The CDR3 DNA follows: TGTGCCAGCAGCCATGATGGGACCTCTGAAAACACCATATATTTT.

This clonotype was picked up many times. The V gene is TRBV29-1, the J gene TRBJ1-1; no clear D gene. Germline CDR1 SQVTM, CDR2 ANQGSEA. With 0 bases removed from V and 1 base from J, the gap between germline ends came to 6 bases. The CDR3 is 13 residues long. In DNA, the CDR3 is TGCAGCGTTGAAGAAGGTACGAACACTGAAGCTTTCTTT. Amino acid sequence: CSVEEGTNTEAFF.

V is TRBV12-3 or TRBV12-4 and J is TRBJ1-1; the D gene is possibly TRBD1 (6 bases). V lost 6 bases, J lost 5 bases, and 16 bases lay in between. The CDR3 spans 14 residues. The CDR3: CASRATGWRTEAFF. The DNA for the CDR3 is TGTGCCAGCAGAGCGACAGGTTGGAGGACTGAAGCTTTCTTT.

The sample holds many counts of this clonotype. The gene calls are TRBV20-1 and TRBJ1-1; 7 nucleotides line up with TRBD1. Germline CDR1 DFQATT, CDR2 SNEGSKA (reference sequence). The CDR3 is 13 amino acids. V shed 6 bases and J 1 base; nucleotides not matched to a gene: 5. CDR3 nucleotides: TGCAGTGCAGAGGACAGGAGGAACACTGAAGCTTTCTTT. Protein: CSAEDRRNTEAFF.

This clonotype was counted only a few times. The genes are TRBV7-7 and TRBJ2-2, with D tentatively TRBD1 (6 bases). The CDR3 is 15 amino acids. CDR1 and CDR2 from the germline V gene are SSHAT and FNYEAQ (reference sequence). V dropped 4 bases and J dropped 3 bases, with 12 bases sitting between them. CDR3 in amino acids: CASSSRTADTGELFF. CDR3 DNA sequence: TGTGCCAGCAGCTCCCGGACAGCCGACACCGGGGAGCTGTTTTTT.

This clonotype occurred a few times. J is TRBJ1-1 and V is TRBV6-1, with 7 bases fitting TRBD1. Unmatched junction bases numbered 18, after V lost 5 bases and J lost 6 bases. Germline V gene sequence: CDR1 MNHNS, CDR2 SASEGT. This CDR3 is built from 17 residues. The CDR3 loop reads CASSPTGGGPPAPEAFF. The CDR3 DNA follows: TGTGCCAGCAGTCCCACAGGAGGGGGCCCTCCGGCCCCTGAAGCTTTCTTT.

About this clonotype: A clone one base away is much larger, so this may be a read error. The chain employs TRBV20-1 and TRBJ2-7; a weak D match, TRBD2 (6 bases). CDR1 DFQATT and CDR2 SNEGSKA come from the germline V gene (reference sequence). The CDR3 spans 16 residues. The CDR3, as DNA: TGCAGTGCTCGGGAACCGGGACTGCACTTCTCCTACGAGGAGTACTTC. It yields the protein CSAREPGLHFSYEEYF.

This clonotype came up many times. J is TRBJ2-1 and V is TRBV10-3, with TRBD2 identical over 7 bases. The CDR3 has 15 residues. Germline V gene sequence: CDR1 ENHRY, CDR2 SYGVKD. The ends lost 6 bases at V and 3 bases at J; junction bases unmatched: 8. This CDR3 reads CAISAPGGYYNEQFF. The CDR3 coding sequence is TGTGCCATCAGCGCCCCGGGGGGTTACTACAATGAGCAGTTCTTC.

This clonotype showed up many times. The chain joins TRBV11-2 to TRBJ1-6; maybe TRBD1 (5 bases). V was shortened by 1 base and J by 10 bases, with 14 bases between the two germline ends. The germline CDR1 and CDR2 sequences are SGHAT and FQNNGV. The CDR3 totals 15 residues. The CDR3 reads CASSLVPGTGSPLHF. The CDR3 DNA sequence: TGTGCCAGCAGCTTAGTTCCAGGGACGGGATCACCCCTCCACTTT.

This clonotype was seen a few times. The V gene is TRBV9, the J gene TRBJ1-5; no firm D call. CDR3 size: 15 residues. V was cut by 0 bases and J by 0 bases, with 7 bases left in between. Germline loops: CDR1 SGDLS, CDR2 YYNGEE. The CDR3 DNA reads TGTGCCAGCAGCGTAGGGGCAAATAGCAATCAGCCCCAGCATTTT. This encodes CASSVGANSNQPQHF.

This clonotype came up many times. The genes are TRBV6-4 and TRBJ2-3, with D uncertain. The CDR3 is made up of 13 amino acids. Germline V gene sequence: CDR1 MRHNA, CDR2 SNTAGT. V lost 4 bases to trimming and J lost 2 bases, with 7 bases between them. DNA of the CDR3: TGTGCCAGCAGTGCGGCCTCCACAGATACGCAGTATTTT. Amino acids: CASSAASTDTQYF.

This chain links TRBV21-1 with TRBJ1-2; the table's D gene call, TRBD1, was not cross checked with the DNA. TRBV21-1 is assigned pseudogene status. The CDR3 is 15 residues long. The CDR3 DNA reads as TGTGCCAGCAGCTCTCATAGGGACAGGGACTATGGCTACACCTTC. Translating it yields CASSSHRDRDYGYTF.

Many counts were recorded for this clonotype. The V gene is TRBV20-1, the J gene TRBJ1-4; D unresolved. The CDR3 has 13 amino acids. The V end was cut by 4 bases, the J end by 4 bases, with 10 bases between. CDR1 is DFQATT, CDR2 SNEGSKA, per germline (reference sequence). The CDR3 region is CSATRLLNEKLFF. As DNA, the CDR3 is TGCAGTGCTACGAGACTGCTTAATGAAAAACTGTTTTTT.

The chain employs TRBV6-5 and TRBJ1-2; D is possibly TRBD1 (5 bases). Germline V gives CDR1 MNHEY, CDR2 SVGAGI. The CDR3 length is 14 residues. V was clipped by 5 bases and J by 3 bases, with 13 bases between them. The CDR3 DNA follows: TGTGCCAGCAGTGACCGACAGCCTCACTATGGCTACACCTTC. Its protein is CASSDRQPHYGYTF.

This chain uses TRBV12-5 with TRBJ2-1; 8 bases align to TRBD2. Trimming took 7 bases from V and 3 from J; bases not matched to a gene: 11. The V gene's germline CDR1 is LGHNT and CDR2 FRNRAP. The CDR3 has 16 residues. This CDR3 is CASVPPRGGGYNEQFF. CDR3 sequence (DNA): TGTGCTAGTGTTCCACCCCGGGGGGGCGGCTACAATGAGCAGTTCTTC.

V gene TRBV11-2 combines with J gene TRBJ1-3; D unclear. CDR1 is SGHAT, CDR2 FQNNGV, per germline. This CDR3 spans 14 amino acids. Trimming shortened V by 0 bases and J by 1 base, and 4 bases separated the two germline ends. The CDR3: CASSLEGSGNTIYF. The CDR3 DNA reads as TGTGCCAGCAGCTTAGAAGGGTCTGGAAACACCATATATTTT.

This clonotype was seen a handful of times. V and J are TRBV15 and TRBJ1-4; maybe TRBD1 (6 bases). Trimming took off 5 bases at V and 0 bases at J, with 7 bases between the two ends. The CDR3 covers 14 residues. In germline, CDR1 is LNHNV, CDR2 YYDKDF (reference sequence). The CDR3 nucleotides are TGTGCCACCAGCCCAGGGGCAACTAATGAAAAACTGTTTTTT. Translated: CATSPGATNEKLFF.

This clonotype was found many times. The CDR3: CASSWGVPDEAFF. CDR3 sequence (DNA): TGTGCCAGCAGTTGGGGGGTTCCAGATGAAGCTTTCTTT. This sequence joins TRBV12-3 or TRBV12-4 and TRBJ1-1; a possible D gene is TRBD1 (5 bases). Trimming took off 4 bases at V and 7 bases at J, with 13 bases between the two ends. This CDR3 is 13 amino acids long.

This clonotype was observed many times. The chain employs TRBV28 and TRBJ1-1; D gene uncertain. Trimming removed 8 bases at V and 2 bases at J, with 15 bases between. Germline V gives CDR1 MDHEN, CDR2 SYDVKM. This CDR3 has 14 residues. CDR3 DNA: TGTGCCAGCGCCAACGTGGCAGGAAACACTGAAGCTTTCTTT. Its protein is CASANVAGNTEAFF.

This chain joins TRBV28 and TRBJ2-7; D perhaps matches TRBD2 (5 bases). The CDR3 totals 13 residues. The germline CDR1 and CDR2 sequences are MDHEN and SYDVKM. Trimming left V 7 bases short and J 3 bases short, with 13 bases between. CDR3 region: CASITLGVYEQYF. In nucleotides, the CDR3 is TGTGCCAGCATTACCCTCGGGGTCTACGAGCAGTACTTC.

This clonotype was detected many times. This sequence joins TRBV5-6 and TRBJ1-1; D is unresolved. Germline loops: CDR1 SGHDT, CDR2 YYEEEE. The CDR3 spans 13 residues. V gave up 0 bases and J gave up 5 bases, with 8 bases separating them. The CDR3 is CASSLVDTTEAFF. The DNA for the CDR3 is TGTGCCAGCAGCTTGGTCGACACGACTGAAGCTTTCTTT.